This T cell receptor beta chain was captured in a study of cytomegalovirus exposure and HLA in healthy donors. On the study more broadly: Later, an analysis reported that the roughly 120 validation repertoires had used the same platform as the approximately 600 first-cohort repertoires.

This table comes from immunoSEQ multiplex PCR, and its TCRdb copy is limited to in-frame clones, with some not included. The sample includes fewer than 400,000 clones, around 86% of them seen just once. Whole-study results and caveats: A classifier reportedly called cytomegalovirus status with high sensitivity and specificity.

As to this clone: Its antigen remains unknown.

The donors were members of the approximately 130-subject validation cohort (separate from the roughly 680-subject first cohort). The CDR3 spans 14 residues. Germline CDR1 is SGHVS and CDR2 is FNYEAQ. The V end lost 1 base, the J end lost 0 bases, and 7 bases lay between the germline ends. The sequenced sample consisted of PBMCs. The chain couples TRBV7-6 to TRBJ2-7, with D unresolved. This receptor was obtained from a woman younger than 35 in good health and CMV-seronegative. The CDR3 nucleotides read TGTGCCAGCAGCTTAGGCGAAGTCTCCTACGAGCAGTACTTC. Encoded protein: CASSLGEVSYEQYF.